This T cell receptor beta chain came from a study of cytotoxic CD8 clonotypes in ibrutinib-treated CLL. Study-wide findings and caveats: The clonality went up when patients responded to ibrutinib and dropped back toward baseline at progression. Exceeding age-matched healthy donors, baseline clonality also tracked the counts of circulating CD8+ T cells.

The assay was immunoSEQ multiplex PCR, and TCRdb's table has in-frame clones only and misses some. The data contain 13,000 to 15,000 clones, around 64% of them singletons. V was shortened by 1 base and J by 8 bases, with 17 bases between the two germline ends. Germline-derived CDR1 and CDR2 are SGHAT and FQNNGV. The CDR3 is 16 amino acids. About this clone itself: What it binds is unknown.

The J gene is TRBJ1-4, the V gene TRBV11-2; no clear D. This specimen was PBMCs, taken before ibrutinib treatment. This receptor was taken from a human donor with chronic lymphocytic leukemia. The DNA of the CDR3 is TGTGCCAGCAGCTTAGGACACCCCGGACGGGGAGAAAAACTGTTTTTT. It encodes CASSLGHPGRGEKLFF.